A single sample gave rise to the 24 T cell receptor beta chains below, sequenced in a study of T cell repertoires in cytomegalovirus infection. Their specific antigens are unknown. TCRdb re-analysed the reads in MiXCR, keeping a single row per CDR3 protein. The table shows under 130,000 distinct CDR3 sequences, with approximately 45% occurring only once. Specimen: CD8+ T cells from cultured PBMCs, collected from culture after CMV antigen stimulation. The receptors shown here come from a human donor in good health (CMV status not recorded). Some clones in this sample may be carry-over from other donors' samples.

V is TRBV12-3 or TRBV12-4 and J is TRBJ1-1, with 8 positions matching TRBD1. Losses at the gene ends were 7 bases for V and 2 bases for J; bases not matched to a gene: 12. CDR3 size: 16 residues. The CDR3 loop reads CASTNLPGGDNTEAFF. In DNA, the CDR3 is TGTGCCAGCACCAACCTTCCAGGGGGCGACAACACTGAAGCTTTCTTT.

The V and J genes are TRBV2 and TRBJ2-1; D may be TRBD1 (5 bases). V was cut by 0 bases and J by 8 bases, with 11 bases left in between. From germline, CDR1 is SNHLY and CDR2 FYNNEI. The CDR3 has 14 residues. The CDR3 bases are TGTGCCAGCAGTGAAGCGCAGGGTTGGGATGAGCAGTTCTTC. Its protein is CASSEAQGWDEQFF.

The chain carries TRBV6-1 and TRBJ2-7; D gene unclear. The V gene's germline CDR1 is MNHNS and CDR2 SASEGT. Trimming removed 4 bases at V and 0 bases at J, with 10 bases between. This CDR3 is built from 14 residues. CDR3 residues: CASSVSTYSYEQYF. DNA for the CDR3: TGTGCCAGCAGTGTTTCCACCTACTCCTACGAGCAGTACTTC.

This clonotype has only a few counts. This chain uses TRBV2 with TRBJ2-1, with 9 bases fitting TRBD2. Trimming took 8 bases from V and 6 from J; bases not matched to a gene: 17. This CDR3 has 17 amino acids. The germline V gene has CDR1 SNHLY and CDR2 FYNNEI. CDR3 DNA sequence: TGTGCCAGCGCCGTCCCGGGACTAGCCTTTCCCACCAATGAGCAGTTCTTC. Translating it yields CASAVPGLAFPTNEQFF. Supplemented by reference TRBV2 and TRBJ2-1, the full variable domain reads EPEVTQTPSHQVTQMGQEVILRCVPISNHLYFYWYRQILGQKVEFLVSFYNNEISEKSEIFDDQFSVERPDGSNFTLKIRSTKLEDSAMYFCASAVPGLAFPTNEQFFGPGTRLTVL.

This clonotype was picked up many times. The chain employs TRBV11-2 and TRBJ2-7; D call uncertain. The V end was cut by 1 base, the J end by 3 bases, with 7 bases between. The germline gives CDR1 SGHAT, CDR2 FQNNGV. The CDR3 runs 13 residues. The CDR3, as DNA: TGTGCCAGCAGCTTAGGGGATGTCTACGAGCAGTACTTC. This encodes CASSLGDVYEQYF.

Ten or more counts support this clonotype. The chain carries TRBV7-6 and TRBJ2-7; TRBD1 matches at 7 bases. Germline V gene sequence: CDR1 SGHVS, CDR2 FNYEAQ. The CDR3 loop spans 16 amino acids. Germline trimming cut 5 bases from V and 0 bases from J; bases unmatched to any gene: 10. The DNA of the CDR3 is TGTGCCAGCAGCCGTCCCCGGGACAGCAGCTCCTACGAGCAGTACTTC. Its protein product is CASSRPRDSSSYEQYF. Based on the CDR3 plus reference TRBV7-6 and TRBJ2-7, the full variable domain is GAGVSQSPRYKVTKRGQDVALRCDPISGHVSLYWYRQALGQGPEFLTYFNYEAQQDKSGLPNDRFSAERPEGSISTLTIQRTEQRDSAMYRCASSRPRDSSSYEQYFGPGTRLTVT.

This rearrangement joins TRBV28 to TRBJ1-4, with 12 bases identical to TRBD1. Unmatched junction bases numbered 8, after V lost 11 bases and J lost 7 bases. CDR1 and CDR2 (germline): MDHEN, SYDVKM. CDR3 size: 14 residues. The CDR3 here is CAGGTGGAIEKLFF. The CDR3 nucleotides are TGTGCCGGGGGGACAGGGGGCGCGATTGAAAAACTGTTTTTT.

This clonotype appeared a few times. The V call is TRBV7-3, the J call TRBJ2-3; 13 bases line up with TRBD2. V shed 4 bases and J 2 bases; nucleotides not matched to a gene: 3. Germline CDR1 reads SGHTA; CDR2 reads FQGTGA. The CDR3 has 16 residues. DNA of the CDR3: TGTGCCAGCAGCTCGGGACTAGCGGGGTTCACAGATACGCAGTATTTT. This codes for CASSSGLAGFTDTQYF.

This clonotype has ten or more counts. V gene TRBV27 combines with J gene TRBJ2-7; TRBD2 matches 7 bases. CDR1 and CDR2 (germline): MNHEY, SMNVEV (reference sequence). The CDR3 runs to 13 residues. Germline trimming cut 2 bases from V and 3 bases from J; bases unmatched to any gene: 1. Written as DNA, the CDR3 is TGTGCCAGCAGTTTAACTAGCGACTACGAGCAGTACTTC. This encodes CASSLTSDYEQYF.

This clonotype has a handful of counts. The V call is TRBV7-2, the J call TRBJ1-1; a possible D gene is TRBD1 (6 bases). Germline lookup yields CDR1 SGHTA and CDR2 FQGNSA. V lost 5 bases to trimming and J lost 5 bases, with 21 bases between them. The CDR3 is made up of 16 amino acids. Here the CDR3 reads CASSGWEGHIGTEAFF. DNA for the CDR3: TGTGCCAGCAGCGGATGGGAGGGACACATAGGAACTGAAGCTTTCTTT.

This clonotype was counted only a few times. This sequence joins TRBV7-8 and TRBJ2-7; D unresolved. Germline V gene sequence: CDR1 SGHVS, CDR2 FQNEAQ. With 0 bases removed from V and 4 bases from J, the gap between germline ends came to 16 bases. The CDR3 runs 16 residues. The CDR3 loop is CASSLAVTQANYEQYF. CDR3 nucleotide sequence: TGTGCCAGCAGCTTAGCTGTGACCCAAGCTAATTACGAGCAGTACTTC.

The chain uses TRBV10-3 and TRBJ2-3; 7 nucleotides match TRBD1. Trimming took 3 bases from V and 9 from J; bases not matched to a gene: 21. There are 18 residues in the CDR3. Germline CDR1 is ENHRY and CDR2 is SYGVKD. DNA of the CDR3: TGTGCCATCAGTGACCCTCCCGACACGGAAGGGGGCATTGGGACGCAGTATTTT. Translating it yields CAISDPPDTEGGIGTQYF.

The V and J genes are TRBV5-1 and TRBJ1-6; D gene unclear. The germline gives CDR1 SGHRS, CDR2 YFSETQ. With 2 bases removed from V and 9 bases from J, the gap between germline ends came to 12 bases. The CDR3 is made up of 14 amino acids. The CDR3 is CASSFDSVGSPLHF. CDR3 nucleotide sequence: TGCGCCAGCAGCTTTGATTCGGTGGGTTCACCCCTCCACTTT.

The V gene is TRBV23-1, the J gene TRBJ2-7; D uncertain. TRBV23-1 qualifies as an ORF whose function is uncertain. Trimming took off 0 bases at V and 3 bases at J, with 18 bases between the two ends. This CDR3 has 17 residues. The CDR3 protein is CASSQSKSAGSFYEQYF. The CDR3 DNA reads TGCGCCAGCAGTCAATCTAAGAGTGCAGGCAGCTTCTACGAGCAGTACTTC.

The gene calls are TRBV6-5 and TRBJ2-3; D may match TRBD1 or TRBD2 (5 bases each). The CDR3 extends over 15 amino acids. With 7 bases removed from V and 2 bases from J, the gap between germline ends came to 16 bases. The germline V gene encodes CDR1 MNHEY and CDR2 SVGAGI. The CDR3 sequence is CASTWGPGDTDTQYF. For the CDR3, the DNA is TGTGCCAGCACCTGGGGACCTGGAGACACAGATACGCAGTATTTT.

As for this clonotype: Mismatch with germline at one junction end may stem from a read error. V and J are TRBV4-1 and TRBJ1-1, with TRBD1 matching over 8 bases. This CDR3 spans 15 amino acids. CDR1 and CDR2 (germline): MGHRA, YSYEKL. CDR3 amino acids: CASSQIGQGNTEAFF. The CDR3, as DNA: TGTGCCAGCAGCCAAATAGGACAGGGAAACACTGAAGCTTTCTTT.

Only a few counts were recorded for this clonotype. The chain employs TRBV4-1 and TRBJ2-1; D not certain. This CDR3 contains 13 residues. From germline, CDR1 is MGHRA and CDR2 YSYEKL. Trimming pared 0 bases from V and 6 bases from J, leaving 6 bases between. The CDR3 DNA sequence: TGCGCCAGCAGCCAAGATTGGCCCAATGAGCAGTTCTTC. This encodes CASSQDWPNEQFF.

The chain combines TRBV20-1 with TRBJ2-1; possibly TRBD1 for D (6 bases). Trimming shortened V by 4 bases and J by 4 bases, and 23 bases separated the two germline ends. The CDR3 contains 17 residues. From germline, CDR1 is DFQATT and CDR2 SNEGSKA (reference sequence). The CDR3 DNA sequence: TGCAGTGCTATTGGGGCAACAGGGACGCGGTTATACAATGAGCAGTTCTTC. Translation gives CSAIGATGTRLYNEQFF.

The genes are TRBV20-1 and TRBJ2-7; D is possibly TRBD1 (6 bases). The CDR3 totals 15 residues. CDR1 is DFQATT, CDR2 SNEGSKA, per germline (reference sequence). Trimming took 0 bases from V and 2 from J, leaving 14 bases between them. The CDR3 DNA follows: TGCAGTGCTAGAGATGATGAGGGGGACCCCTACGAGCAGTACTTC. Protein: CSARDDEGDPYEQYF.

The rearrangement links TRBV6-5 to TRBJ1-1; no definite D call. In germline, CDR1 is MNHEY, CDR2 SVGAGI. Trimming took 0 bases from V and 2 from J, leaving 7 bases between them. CDR3 length equals 14 residues. The CDR3 here is CASSYSTANTEAFF. The CDR3 DNA is TGTGCCAGCAGTTACTCCACAGCTAACACTGAAGCTTTCTTT.

This clonotype was counted a few times. J is TRBJ1-1 and V is TRBV6-2 or TRBV6-3, with D unresolved. Germline CDR1 reads MNHEY; CDR2 reads SVGEGT. This CDR3 spans 16 amino acids. V lost 0 bases and J lost 0, with 11 bases in between. The CDR3 coding sequence is TGTGCCAGCAGTTACTCGAAGGCGGAAATGAACACTGAAGCTTTCTTT. Encoded protein: CASSYSKAEMNTEAFF.

This clonotype was observed a handful of times. The rearrangement links TRBV12-3 or TRBV12-4 to TRBJ2-1, with 9 positions matching TRBD2. V gave up 6 bases and J gave up 5 bases; unmatched junction bases: 11. The CDR3 length is 16 residues. The DNA of the CDR3 is TGTGCCAGCAGCCGCGGGGGGGCGAGTTGGGACAATGAGCAGTTCTTC. Protein product: CASSRGGASWDNEQFF.

The chain recombines TRBV13 with TRBJ1-2, with 7 bases matching TRBD1. With 5 bases clipped from V and 5 bases from J, the junction kept 14 bases outside the gene matches. CDR1 and CDR2 (germline): PRHDT, FYEKMQ (reference sequence). This CDR3 is built from 16 residues. In nucleotides, the CDR3 is TGTGCCAGCAGCCCCCGGCTCGAGGGGGCGAAGTATGGCTACACCTTC. Encoded protein: CASSPRLEGAKYGYTF.

The chain carries TRBV12-3 or TRBV12-4 and TRBJ2-1, with 10 nucleotides matching TRBD2. The CDR3 is 15 amino acids. V dropped 6 bases and J dropped 10; count of bases not matched to a gene: 12. The CDR3 DNA sequence: TGTGCCAGCAGCCGCTCCAGCGGGGGGGTCGGGGAGCAGTTCTTC. It yields the protein CASSRSSGGVGEQFF.